This T cell receptor beta chain was recorded in a study of T cell repertoires in cytomegalovirus infection. Overall study context: Through public TCR beta signatures, both CMV infection and matching HLA type were indicated.

This clonotype occurred a few times. The antigen is not known. TCRdb reprocessed the reads via MiXCR and lists one record per CDR3 protein. The sample has roughly 310,000 distinct CDR3 sequences; 25% to 30% are singletons. Here the sequenced sample was cultured PBMCs, taken from culture after CMV antigen stimulation. This receptor was identified in a human donor in good health (CMV status not recorded). Some clones in this sample may be carry-over from other donors' samples.

DNA of the CDR3: TGCAGCGTGTCTCCGGGACATATGAACACTGAAGCTTTCTTT. It yields the protein CSVSPGHMNTEAFF. V is TRBV29-1 and J is TRBJ1-1; tentatively, D is TRBD1 (6 bases). Trimming stripped 6 bases from V and 0 bases from J, with 14 bases between. Germline loops: CDR1 SQVTM, CDR2 ANQGSEA. CDR3 length: 14 amino acids.